A single sample is the source of the 9 T cell receptor beta chains below, sequenced in a study of graft-versus-host responses after intestinal transplantation. Only in-frame clones appear in the TCRdb table, and some are missing; sequencing was by immunoSEQ multiplex PCR. The sample lists 80,000 to 100,000 clones; around 92% were seen once. These receptors have no identified antigens. Sequenced material: unstimulated CD8+ T cells sorted from spleen or lymph node cells, taken before transplant. These TCRs come from a human donor who was the organ donor for an intestinal transplant.

CDR3 in amino acids: CASSDQGSGNTIYF. The DNA for the CDR3 is TGTGCCAGTAGTGATCAGGGCTCTGGAAACACCATATATTTT. The chain links TRBV19 to TRBJ1-3; D is possibly TRBD1 (5 bases). The germline CDR1 and CDR2 sequences are LNHDA and SQIVND (reference sequence). Trimming shortened V by 5 bases and J by 0 bases, and 8 bases separated the two germline ends. This CDR3 spans 14 amino acids.

The V and J genes are TRBV5-1 and TRBJ2-7; 7 positions match TRBD1. This CDR3 is 14 amino acids long. V lost 4 bases and J lost 0; bases outside the gene matches: 4. Germline-derived CDR1 and CDR2 are SGHRS and YFSETQ. DNA for the CDR3: TGCGCCAGCAGCAGGGGGCCTAGCTCCTACGAGCAGTACTTC. It yields the protein CASSRGPSSYEQYF.

The CDR3 spells CASKMTSGIFDEQFF. The CDR3 DNA sequence: TGTGCCAGCAAAATGACTAGCGGGATTTTCGATGAGCAGTTCTTC. The chain carries TRBV28 and TRBJ2-1, with 11 positions matching TRBD2. V shed 7 bases and J 8 bases; nucleotides not matched to a gene: 10. The CDR3 covers 15 residues. The germline V gene has CDR1 MDHEN and CDR2 SYDVKM.

CDR3 in DNA: TGTGCCAGCAGTTACCCCGGACAGGGCGTGGAGACCCAGTACTTC. It yields the protein CASSYPGQGVETQYF. The V gene is TRBV6-6, the J gene TRBJ2-5; 8 bases agree with TRBD1. Germline V gene lookup returns CDR1 MNHNY and CDR2 SVGAGI (reference sequence). This CDR3 has 15 amino acids. Trimming cost V 2 bases and J 5 bases; bases outside gene matches: 7.

For the CDR3, the DNA is TGTGCCAGCAGTCCCGGGACTAGCAATGAGCAGTTCTTC. Encoded protein: CASSPGTSNEQFF. The chain couples TRBV6-5 to TRBJ2-1; 8 nucleotides match TRBD2. The CDR3 totals 13 residues. V lost 5 bases, J lost 6 bases, and 3 bases stayed unmatched. Germline values: CDR1 MNHEY, CDR2 SVGAGI.

This clone was observed a few times. The V and J genes are TRBV6-6 and TRBJ2-7; D is possibly TRBD2 (5 bases). V lost 5 bases and J lost 3, with 17 bases in between. The V gene's germline CDR1 is MNHNY and CDR2 SVGAGI (reference sequence). This CDR3 is built from 15 residues. CDR3 amino acids: CASSRGPYGDYEQYF. CDR3 in DNA: TGTGCCAGCAGTCGAGGTCCCTACGGGGACTACGAGCAGTACTTC.

This clone has only one observation. The chain combines TRBV4-1 with TRBJ1-1, with D possibly being TRBD1 (6 bases). From germline, CDR1 is MGHRA and CDR2 YSYEKL. V lost 1 base to trimming and J lost 0 bases, with 9 bases between them. This CDR3 region has 15 residues. The CDR3 DNA reads as TGCGCCAGCAGCCAAGGGACAGTCATGAACACTGAAGCTTTCTTT. Its protein is CASSQGTVMNTEAFF.

The rearrangement joins TRBV13 to TRBJ2-5; 10 positions agree with TRBD1. Germline V gene sequence: CDR1 PRHDT, CDR2 FYEKMQ (reference sequence). Losses at the gene ends were 6 bases for V and 5 bases for J; bases not matched to a gene: 6. This CDR3 region has 14 residues. The CDR3 nucleotides are TGTGCCAGCAGTTCCCGGGACAGGGGCGAGACCCAGTACTTC. Translated: CASSSRDRGETQYF.

This clone was recorded only once. This sequence joins TRBV6-5 and TRBJ1-1; D is perhaps TRBD1 (5 bases). Germline V gene sequence: CDR1 MNHEY, CDR2 SVGAGI. V lost 2 bases and J lost 4, with 8 bases in between. This CDR3 contains 13 residues. The CDR3 is CASSYGGGTEAFF. The DNA for the CDR3 is TGTGCCAGCAGTTACGGGGGGGGCACTGAAGCTTTCTTT.